These 22 T cell receptor beta chains share one sample of origin, sequenced in a study of blood T cell repertoires in COVID-19. The data were produced by immunoSEQ multiplex PCR, yet TCRdb's version contains in-frame clones alone and is incomplete. The profile shows under 200,000 clones, roughly 87% of them singletons. The sequencing sample was made of peripheral blood. Source of these receptors: a man between 60 and 75 years old with active or convalescent COVID-19.

CDR3: CASSQDFEDTEAFF. The CDR3 DNA is TGTGCCAGCAGCCAAGATTTTGAGGACACTGAAGCTTTCTTT. This sequence joins TRBV14 and TRBJ1-1; the D is unclear. Germline CDR1 is SGHDN and CDR2 is FVKESK. V was cut by 0 bases and J by 3 bases, with 8 bases left in between. This CDR3 has 14 amino acids.

The genes are TRBV6-5 and TRBJ1-3; tentatively, D is TRBD1 (6 bases). Germline V gene sequence: CDR1 MNHEY, CDR2 SVGAGI. V was cut by 7 bases and J by 0 bases, with 13 bases left in between. The CDR3 contains 15 residues. CDR3: CASTPGQSSGNTIYF. CDR3 bases: TGTGCCAGCACCCCGGGACAAAGCTCTGGAAACACCATATATTTT.

This sequence joins TRBV21-1 and TRBJ1-4. TRBV21-1 is a documented pseudogene. This CDR3 has 14 amino acids. CDR3 in amino acids: CASTFRPGVEKLFF. The CDR3, as DNA: TGTGCCAGCACCTTCAGGCCGGGGGTGGAAAAACTGTTTTTT.

The rearrangement uses TRBV24-1 and TRBJ2-7, with 8 bases aligning to TRBD1. The CDR3 has 12 residues. Germline V gene lookup returns CDR1 KGHDR and CDR2 SFDVKD. Unmatched junction bases numbered 0, after V lost 7 bases and J lost 2 bases. CDR3 loop: CATRTGAYEQYF. The CDR3 nucleotides are TGTGCCACCAGGACAGGGGCCTACGAGCAGTACTTC.

This clone turned up a few times. This rearrangement joins TRBV3-1 (or the pseudogene TRBV3-2) to TRBJ1-1, with 9 nucleotides matching TRBD1. Germline V gene data show CDR1 as LGHDT and CDR2 as YNNKEL (reference sequence). The CDR3 runs 12 residues. V was clipped by 4 bases and J by 6 bases; unmatched bases: 0. In nucleotides, the CDR3 is TGTGCCAGCAGCCGGGACAGGGCTGAAGCTTTCTTT. Translated, it gives CASSRDRAEAFF.

The rearrangement joins TRBV24-1 to TRBJ2-3, with 12 bases that match TRBD1. Germline-derived CDR1 and CDR2 are KGHDR and SFDVKD. This CDR3 is built from 17 residues. V shed 4 bases, J shed 4 bases, and the junction held 8 bases outside the gene matches. In DNA form, the CDR3 reads TGTGCCACCAGTGAGTTTGCGGGACAGGGGGCATCAGATACGCAGTATTTT. Amino acid sequence: CATSEFAGQGASDTQYF.

V gene TRBV2 combines with J gene TRBJ1-5; TRBD1 matches at 12 bases. Germline V lookup: CDR1 SNHLY, CDR2 FYNNEI. Unmatched junction bases numbered 3, after V lost 3 bases and J lost 6 bases. The CDR3 runs to 15 residues. CDR3 loop: CASSEGQGAGQPQHF. The CDR3 nucleotides read TGTGCCAGCAGTGAGGGACAGGGGGCCGGTCAGCCCCAGCATTTT.

The genes are TRBV6-5 and TRBJ1-2; perhaps TRBD1 as D (5 bases). CDR3 length: 14 amino acids. Germline CDR1 MNHEY, CDR2 SVGAGI. Trimming pared 9 bases from V and 7 bases from J, leaving 21 bases between. The CDR3 DNA reads TGTGCCAGGGGGGGGAGGCAGGGACCATTTGGCTACACCTTC. Its protein is CARGGRQGPFGYTF.

This clone turned up a few times. This chain uses TRBV2 with TRBJ1-2, with TRBD1 identical over 9 bases. The CDR3 is 13 amino acids. Trimming removed 5 bases from V and 7 bases from J; junction bases left unmatched: 5. Germline CDR1 SNHLY, CDR2 FYNNEI. CDR3 nucleotides: TGTGCCAGCAGTCGGGACAGGGAGAGTGGCTACACCTTC. Translation: CASSRDRESGYTF.

The gene calls are TRBV6-5 and TRBJ1-3; 10 bases are shared with TRBD1. The germline V gene has CDR1 MNHEY and CDR2 SVGAGI. CDR3 length equals 15 residues. With V trimmed by 7 bases and J by 11 bases, 14 bases remained unmatched. CDR3 sequence: CASTQTPDRGIAIYF. CDR3 DNA: TGTGCCAGCACCCAAACCCCGGACAGGGGGATCGCCATATATTTT.

This chain uses TRBV7-9 with TRBJ1-2; TRBD1 matches at 8 bases. This CDR3 contains 14 residues. CDR1 is SEHNR and CDR2 is FQNEAQ in the germline V gene (reference sequence). V was pared by 4 bases and J by 5 bases, with 6 bases of the junction left unmatched. The CDR3 loop is CASSSLQGEYGYTF. CDR3 sequence (DNA): TGTGCCAGCAGCTCATTACAGGGGGAGTATGGCTACACCTTC.

This CDR3 reads CASGRGRGAFF. The CDR3 DNA sequence: TGTGCTAGTGGTAGAGGACGGGGAGCTTTCTTT. The chain joins TRBV12-5 to TRBJ1-1; D unclear. CDR3 length: 11 residues. V was cut by 5 bases and J by 10 bases, with 11 bases left in between. The germline V gene has CDR1 LGHNT and CDR2 FRNRAP.

This sequence joins TRBV5-4 and TRBJ1-1, with TRBD1 matching over 8 bases. The CDR3 runs 15 residues. Germline V gene sequence: CDR1 SGHNT, CDR2 YYREEE (reference sequence). Trimming at V came to 2 bases and at J to 5 bases, leaving 8 bases not matched to a gene. The CDR3: CASSFQDRVLTEAFF. CDR3 DNA sequence: TGTGCCAGCAGCTTTCAGGACAGGGTCCTTACTGAAGCTTTCTTT.

V usage is TRBV2 and J usage is TRBJ1-4; D uncertain. Trimming stripped 6 bases from V and 0 bases from J, with 8 bases between. The CDR3 sequence is 14 residues long. The germline V gene has CDR1 SNHLY and CDR2 FYNNEI. The CDR3 sequence: CASSPYATNEKLFF. The DNA for the CDR3 is TGTGCCAGCAGCCCCTACGCAACTAATGAAAAACTGTTTTTT.

This clone was recorded at least ten times. CDR3 bases: TGTGCCAGCAGCTTACCAGGCCCGAACACTGAAGCTTTCTTT. Translated: CASSLPGPNTEAFF. The chain joins TRBV7-9 to TRBJ1-1; unclear D gene. Trimming shortened V by 2 bases and J by 1 base, and 8 bases separated the two germline ends. Per germline, CDR1 SEHNR and CDR2 FQNEAQ (reference sequence). The CDR3 spans 14 residues. Complete variable domain (other parts from reference TRBV7-9 and TRBJ1-1): DTGVSQNPRHKITKRGQNVTFRCDPISEHNRLYWYRQTLGQGPEFLTYFQNEAQLEKSRLLSDRFSAERPKGSFSTLEIQRTEQGDSAMYLCASSLPGPNTEAFFGQGTRLTVV.

The V and J genes are TRBV25-1 and TRBJ1-2; 9 bases are shared with TRBD1. The junction had 12 bases not matched to a gene; V was cut back by 8 bases and J by 2 bases. Germline CDR1 and CDR2: MGHDK and SYGVNS. CDR3 length: 16 amino acids. This chain's CDR3 is CASAYPRGQGNYGYTF. The CDR3 DNA follows: TGTGCCAGCGCCTATCCAAGGGGACAGGGCAACTATGGCTACACCTTC.

The CDR3 protein is CASSTPSGGASTEDEQFF. The CDR3 nucleotides are TGTGCCAGCTCAACGCCTAGCGGGGGGGCAAGTACGGAGGATGAGCAGTTCTTC. J is TRBJ2-1 and V is TRBV18, with TRBD2 matching over 12 bases. The CDR3 covers 18 residues. CDR1 is KGHSH and CDR2 is LQKENI in the germline V gene. With 5 bases clipped from V and 8 bases from J, the junction kept 16 bases outside the gene matches.

The chain has TRBV3-1 (or the pseudogene TRBV3-2) and TRBJ2-1, with 11 bases that match TRBD2. From germline, CDR1 is LGHDT and CDR2 YNNKEL (reference sequence). This CDR3 is built from 16 residues. J gave up 4 bases and V 3 bases, and 5 bases lay outside the gene matches. CDR3 amino acids: CASSHLAGGSYNEQFF. CDR3 coding DNA: TGTGCCAGCAGCCATCTAGCGGGGGGATCGTACAATGAGCAGTTCTTC.

Here the CDR3 reads CASSDQGGAGNEQFF. The DNA for the CDR3 is TGTGCCAGCAGTGACCAGGGGGGCGCAGGTAATGAGCAGTTCTTC. The chain joins TRBV25-1 to TRBJ2-1, with a possible D match to TRBD1 (7 bases). CDR3 length: 15 residues. The V and J ends lost 3 bases and 7 bases respectively, with 16 bases between them. Germline CDR1 and CDR2: MGHDK and SYGVNS.

V gene TRBV3-1 (or the pseudogene TRBV3-2) combines with J gene TRBJ2-3; D not resolved. V shed 1 base and J shed 2 bases, with 10 bases lying between them. The CDR3 runs 15 residues. Germline lookup yields CDR1 LGHDT and CDR2 YNNKEL (reference sequence). The CDR3 here is CASSQGMGNTDTQYF. The CDR3 region has the DNA TGTGCCAGCAGCCAAGGGATGGGCAACACAGATACGCAGTATTTT.

The chain has TRBV3-1 (or the pseudogene TRBV3-2) and TRBJ1-2; D is unclear. Germline CDR1 LGHDT, CDR2 YNNKEL (reference sequence). Trimming cost V 2 bases and J 1 base, with 8 bases left between them. The CDR3 loop spans 14 amino acids. The CDR3 region is CASSQTDFNYGYTF. CDR3 nucleotide sequence: TGTGCCAGCAGCCAAACAGATTTTAACTATGGCTACACCTTC.

This clone is a singleton in its sample. The chain uses TRBV6-5 and TRBJ2-1, with TRBD1 matching over 7 bases. J gave up 6 bases and V 5 bases, and 4 bases lay outside the gene matches. Germline-derived CDR1 and CDR2 are MNHEY and SVGAGI. The CDR3 contains 13 residues. In nucleotides, the CDR3 is TGTGCCAGCAGTCACCCAGGGGGCAATGAGCAGTTCTTC. Its protein is CASSHPGGNEQFF.